Listed below are T cell receptor beta chains from one sample, sequenced in a study of neurological immune-mediated disorders. TCRdb called the 5' RACE reads again in MiXCR, with one record for every CDR3 protein. The sample shows over 55,000 distinct CDR3 sequences, about 10% of them seen only once. Material: PBMCs. These receptors came from a man younger than 45 in good health. Both conserved end residues are part of each CDR3. D genes are given only for firm matches. Where a row states a size, it is once, few, many or the class of an expanded clone; other rows omit it.

NA	TRBV29-1	NA	TRBJ1-6	CSVRDNNSPLHF	TGCAGCGTTAGGGACAACAATTCACCCCTCCACTTT
NA	TRBV20-1	many	TRBJ1-5	CSAHRAGRDQPQHF	TGCAGTGCTCACCGGGCAGGGAGAGATCAGCCCCAGCATTTT
NA	TRBV18	many	TRBJ1-6	CASSRNEPETNSPLHF	TGTGCCAGCTCACGGAACGAACCTGAAACGAATTCACCCCTCCACTTT
NA	TRBV30	many	TRBJ2-7	CAWSPRRSPYEQYF	TGTGCCTGGAGCCCAAGGCGGAGCCCCTACGAGCAGTACTTC
TRBD2	TRBV18	many	TRBJ2-5	CASSPAVVAGVETQYF	TGTGCCAGCTCACCAGCCGTGGTAGCGGGAGTAGAGACCCAGTACTTC
NA	TRBV5-1	many	TRBJ2-1	CASSLGHNEQFF	TGCGCCAGCAGCTTGGGGCACAATGAGCAGTTCTTC
TRBD2	TRBV20-1	many	TRBJ2-1	CSARGELAGVSGEQFF	TGCAGTGCTAGAGGGGAACTAGCGGGAGTTTCTGGGGAGCAGTTCTTC
NA	TRBV11-2	few	TRBJ2-7	CASSLAQGYEQYF	TGTGCCAGCAGCTTAGCACAGGGCTACGAGCAGTACTTC
NA	TRBV20-1	many	TRBJ1-2	CSARVALGAANYGYTF	TGCAGTGCTAGGGTGGCCCTGGGGGCGGCGAACTATGGCTACACCTTC
TRBD2	TRBV14	NA	TRBJ2-4	CASSHTSGRPVIQYF	TGTGCCAGCAGCCATACTAGCGGGAGGCCTGTCATTCAGTACTTC
NA	TRBV5-1	many	TRBJ1-1	CASSLEAANTEAFF	TGCGCCAGCAGCTTGGAGGCAGCGAACACTGAAGCTTTCTTT
NA	TRBV4-2	NA	TRBJ2-1	CASSQGEASYNEQFF	TGTGCCAGCAGCCAGGGTGAAGCCTCCTACAATGAGCAGTTCTTC
NA	TRBV5-6	few	TRBJ2-7	CASSQIYSYEQYF	TGTGCCAGCAGCCAAATATACTCCTACGAGCAGTACTTC
NA	TRBV29-1	many	TRBJ2-5	CSVTPPSGETQYF	TGCAGCGTTACCCCCCCCAGCGGAGAGACCCAGTACTTC
TRBD2	TRBV12-3/TRBV12-4	many	TRBJ2-5	CASSLGRGQETQYF	TGTGCCAGCAGTTTGGGGAGGGGCCAAGAGACCCAGTACTTC
NA	TRBV28	few	TRBJ1-1	CASSLRGRLSAFF	TGTGCCAGCAGTTTGAGGGGGAGACTGTCAGCTTTCTTT
NA	TRBV5-1	many	TRBJ1-1	CASSLIADIDTEAFF	TGCGCCAGCAGCTTGATTGCCGATATAGACACTGAAGCTTTCTTT
NA	TRBV9	many	TRBJ2-1	CASSVAPLSYNEQFF	TGTGCCAGCAGCGTAGCCCCCTTATCCTACAATGAGCAGTTCTTC
TRBD2	TRBV7-2	many	TRBJ2-1	CASSLGAPSGKSYNEQFF	TGTGCCAGCAGCTTAGGGGCCCCTAGCGGGAAATCCTACAATGAGCAGTTCTTC
NA	TRBV10-3	many	TRBJ2-1	CAIRFYNEQFF	TGTGCCATCAGGTTCTACAATGAGCAGTTCTTC
NA	TRBV7-9	many	TRBJ2-3	CASSLAKSSLQNSDTQYF	TGTGCCAGCAGCTTAGCGAAATCCAGCCTTCAAAATTCAGATACGCAGTATTTT
TRBD1	TRBV9	many	TRBJ1-1	CASSERDRKNTEAFF	TGTGCCAGCAGCGAGAGGGACAGGAAGAACACTGAAGCTTTCTTT
TRBD2	TRBV5-1	many	TRBJ2-1	CASSHERGTSGRAIGNEQFF	TGCGCCAGCAGCCACGAACGAGGGACTAGCGGGAGGGCCATCGGTAATGAGCAGTTCTTC
NA	TRBV6-6	many	TRBJ2-2	CASSARGSGAGRGELFF	TGTGCCAGCAGTGCTCGAGGGAGCGGAGCAGGTCGCGGGGAGCTGTTTTTT
TRBD1	TRBV20-1	medium-sized	TRBJ2-1	CSAPGQGAYNEQFF	TGCAGTGCCCCAGGACAGGGGGCCTACAATGAGCAGTTCTTC
NA	TRBV5-6	many	TRBJ1-5	CASSLYGEVQPQHF	TGTGCCAGCAGCTTGTACGGGGAGGTTCAGCCCCAGCATTTT
NA	TRBV12-3/TRBV12-4	many	TRBJ2-7	CASSLSGVREQYF	TGTGCCAGCAGTTTGTCAGGGGTGAGGGAGCAGTACTTC
NA	TRBV15	many	TRBJ2-7	CATSIAEFSYEQYF	TGTGCCACCAGCATAGCGGAATTCTCCTACGAGCAGTACTTC
TRBD2	TRBV4-2	many	TRBJ2-2	CASSQDSGLGNTGELFF	TGTGCCAGCAGCCAAGATAGCGGACTAGGGAACACCGGGGAGCTGTTTTTT
NA	TRBV5-1	few	TRBJ1-3	CASSLQGTGNTIYF	TGCGCCAGCAGCTTGCAGGGGACTGGAAACACCATATATTTT
NA	TRBV12-3/TRBV12-4	many	TRBJ2-3	CASSPSKAGAYADTQYF	TGTGCCAGCAGCCCCTCCAAGGCGGGGGCATACGCAGATACGCAGTATTTT
NA	TRBV5-1	many	TRBJ1-3	CASGEFGNTIYF	TGCGCCAGCGGGGAATTTGGAAACACCATATATTTT
TRBD1	TRBV5-6	many	TRBJ1-1	CASSGGTVNTEAFF	TGTGCCAGCAGCGGTGGGACAGTGAACACTGAAGCTTTCTTT
TRBD2	TRBV27	NA	TRBJ2-7	CASSEIESGSDYEQYF	TGTGCCAGCAGTGAGATTGAGAGCGGGAGTGACTACGAGCAGTACTTC
TRBD2	TRBV20-1	many	TRBJ2-1	CSARVYGLVGEQFF	TGCAGTGCTAGAGTTTATGGACTAGTCGGTGAGCAGTTCTTC
NA	TRBV27	many	TRBJ2-3	CASRRLNTQYF	TGTGCCAGCAGGAGACTCAATACGCAGTATTTT
TRBD1	TRBV5-1	many	TRBJ2-1	CASSWTGVSYNEQFF	TGCGCCAGCAGCTGGACAGGGGTATCCTACAATGAGCAGTTCTTC
TRBD2	TRBV5-1	many	TRBJ2-2	CASSLVSGSVGELFF	TGCGCCAGCAGCTTGGTTAGCGGGAGTGTCGGGGAGCTGTTTTTT
TRBD2	TRBV10-3	many	TRBJ2-1	CAISDWALPGLDYNEQFF	TGTGCCATCAGTGATTGGGCCCTACCGGGACTAGACTACAATGAGCAGTTCTTC
TRBD2	TRBV20-1	many	TRBJ2-1	CSARPKGLAYGILQFF	TGCAGTGCTAGGCCCAAGGGACTAGCGTACGGCATCCTTCAGTTCTTC
TRBD1	TRBV9	many	TRBJ1-1	CASSTGTGGFRNTEAFF	TGTGCCAGCAGTACAGGGACAGGGGGTTTTCGGAACACTGAAGCTTTCTTT
NA	TRBV7-8	many	TRBJ2-6	CASSSQISGANVLTF	TGTGCCAGCAGCTCCCAGATCTCTGGGGCCAACGTCCTGACTTTC
NA	TRBV29-1	many	TRBJ2-7	CSAGGVGEQYF	TGCAGCGCCGGCGGGGTCGGGGAGCAGTACTTC
TRBD1	TRBV5-1	NA	TRBJ1-1	CASPRQGNTEAFF	TGCGCCAGCCCAAGACAGGGGAACACTGAAGCTTTCTTT
NA	TRBV5-1	many	TRBJ1-5	CASSLVKSPQGRQPQHF	TGCGCCAGCAGCTTGGTAAAGTCCCCCCAGGGGAGGCAGCCCCAGCATTTT
TRBD1	TRBV3-1	many	TRBJ1-2	CASSPTTGVNYGYTF	TGTGCCAGCAGCCCTACGACAGGGGTTAACTATGGCTACACCTTC
TRBD1	TRBV18	many	TRBJ2-3	CASSPGQGYTDTQYF	TGTGCCAGCTCCCCGGGACAGGGCTACACAGATACGCAGTATTTT
NA	TRBV5-8	many	TRBJ2-3	CASSFGRSSTDTQYF	TGTGCCAGCAGCTTTGGGCGCTCGAGCACAGATACGCAGTATTTT
TRBD1	TRBV2	many	TRBJ1-5	CASRGTDYSNQPQHF	TGTGCCAGCAGAGGGACAGACTATAGCAATCAGCCCCAGCATTTT
NA	TRBV6-1	many	TRBJ2-5	CASRAYMSLETQYF	TGTGCCAGCAGAGCCTACATGAGCCTAGAGACCCAGTACTTC
TRBD1	TRBV15	many	TRBJ2-7	CATSRSKQGADEQYF	TGTGCCACCAGCAGATCAAAACAGGGGGCCGACGAGCAGTACTTC
TRBD2	TRBV5-1	NA	TRBJ2-7	CASSSTGTSASSYEQYF	TGCGCCAGCAGCTCCACTGGGACTAGCGCAAGCTCCTACGAGCAGTACTTC
TRBD1	TRBV5-1	many	TRBJ2-3	CASSLGLGRGQTDTQYF	TGCGCCAGCAGCTTGGGGCTTGGCAGGGGGCAAACAGATACGCAGTATTTT
NA	TRBV5-6	many	TRBJ2-1	CASSLGGLIQFF	TGTGCCAGCAGCTTGGGGGGACTCATACAGTTCTTC
TRBD2	TRBV5-1	NA	TRBJ2-7	CASSSFASGASYEQYF	TGCGCCAGCAGCTCGTTCGCTAGCGGGGCTTCCTACGAGCAGTACTTC
NA	TRBV7-9	many	TRBJ2-2	CASREAGFTGELFF	TGTGCCAGCAGAGAAGCCGGGTTCACCGGGGAGCTGTTTTTT
NA	TRBV29-1	once	TRBJ2-1	CSFTGGVYNEQFF	TGCAGCTTTACCGGGGGTGTGTACAATGAGCAGTTCTTC
NA	TRBV29-1	many	TRBJ2-5	CSVEENEETQYF	TGCAGCGTTGAAGAAAACGAAGAGACCCAGTACTTC
NA	TRBV6-6	many	TRBJ2-5	CASSISAYQETQYF	TGTGCCAGCAGCATCTCGGCGTACCAAGAGACCCAGTACTTC